One and the same sample provided the 27 T cell receptor beta chains below, sequenced in a study of blood T cells in healthy people across ages. Through a sample-barcoded 5' primer and a J-beta primer mix, a second PCR was run for roughly 6 to 12 cycles. TCRdb passed the 5' RACE reads through MiXCR, listing each CDR3 protein once. The sample includes about 600,000 distinct CDR3 sequences, less than 60% of them seen just once. The sample was blood. The receptors originated from a man of 80 years or more in good health.

J is TRBJ2-3 and V is TRBV28; 7 bases line up with TRBD2. The V and J ends lost 5 bases and 14 bases, in that order; junction bases with no gene match: 16. In germline, CDR1 is MDHEN, CDR2 SYDVKM. CDR3 size: 14 residues. The CDR3 nucleotides are TGTGCCAGCAGTCCAAAGGCGGCGGGAGCTCTGATGTATTTT. Amino acids: CASSPKAAGALMYF.

There are many counts of this clonotype. This sequence joins TRBV6-6 and TRBJ2-1, with D possibly called TRBD1 or TRBD2 (6 bases each). CDR3 length: 14 residues. Per the germline V gene, CDR1 is MNHNY and CDR2 is SVGAGI (reference sequence). The V and J ends lost 5 bases and 7 bases respectively, with 15 bases between them. The CDR3: CASSPEGGRNEQFF. The CDR3 region has the DNA TGTGCCAGCAGTCCGGAGGGGGGACGGAATGAGCAGTTCTTC.

The genes are TRBV29-1 and TRBJ2-1; 9 bases agree with TRBD2. Per the germline V gene, CDR1 is SQVTM and CDR2 is ANQGSEA. The CDR3 runs to 16 residues. With 6 bases clipped from V and 2 bases from J, the junction kept 11 bases outside the gene matches. CDR3 nucleotides: TGCAGCGTCCGGGGTCCCTTAGCGGGGGCCTACAATGAGCAGTTCTTC. Its translation is CSVRGPLAGAYNEQFF.

This clonotype was picked up one time. This chain joins TRBV2 and TRBJ1-1; D is perhaps TRBD1 (5 bases). This CDR3 has 13 residues. Germline-derived CDR1 and CDR2 are SNHLY and FYNNEI. Trimming removed 5 bases from V and 3 bases from J, with 10 bases in between. CDR3 DNA sequence: TGTGCCAGCAGTAAACAGGAGGACACTGAAGCTTTCTTT. Translating it yields CASSKQEDTEAFF.

The table lists this clonotype with many counts. This chain connects TRBV6-5 to TRBJ2-7; 10 bases line up with TRBD1. Trimming at V came to 3 bases and at J to 2 bases, leaving 4 bases not matched to a gene. There are 15 residues in the CDR3. Germline CDR1 and CDR2: MNHEY and SVGAGI. CDR3 amino acids: CASSYWGQGTYEQYF. CDR3 bases: TGTGCCAGCAGTTATTGGGGACAGGGGACCTACGAGCAGTACTTC.

V gene TRBV3-1 combines with J gene TRBJ1-2; no clear D gene. V gave up 6 bases and J gave up 2 bases, with 13 bases separating them. CDR3 length: 14 residues. The germline CDR1 and CDR2 sequences are LGHDT and YNNKEL (reference sequence). The CDR3 is CASSPQLQNYGYTF. In DNA, the CDR3 is TGTGCCAGCAGTCCACAGCTACAGAACTATGGCTACACCTTC.

Concerning this clonotype itself: A read error may produce the germline difference seen at one junction end. V gene TRBV25-1 combines with J gene TRBJ2-1; possible D gene TRBD2, 6 bases. CDR3 size: 16 residues. CDR1 and CDR2 (germline): MGHDK, SYGVNS. CDR3 DNA sequence: TGTGCCAGTAGTGAATTTGGTGGTAGCGGAGGAAATGAGCAGTTCTTC. The encoded protein is CASSEFGGSGGNEQFF.

The genes are TRBV7-2 and TRBJ2-3; TRBD2 matches 11 bases. With 5 bases clipped from V and 9 bases from J, the junction kept 16 bases outside the gene matches. Per the germline V gene, CDR1 is SGHTA and CDR2 is FQGNSA. CDR3 length: 17 residues. The CDR3 loop is CASSPQPGTSGLSTQYF. The CDR3 bases are TGTGCCAGCAGCCCGCAACCTGGGACTAGCGGATTGAGCACGCAGTATTTT.

The chain employs TRBV20-1 and TRBJ1-1, with 7 bases that match TRBD1. This CDR3 has 13 amino acids. CDR1 is DFQATT, CDR2 SNEGSKA, per germline (reference sequence). The trim removed 3 bases at V and 5 bases at J, leaving 6 bases unmatched. CDR3 protein: CSASSGDRTEAFF. CDR3 nucleotides: TGCAGTGCTAGCAGCGGGGACAGAACTGAAGCTTTCTTT.

A note on this clonotype: This clone may be a read error of a much larger clone one base away. The CDR3 nucleotides read TGTGCCGGCAGTACCTACAATGAGCAGTTCTTC. Translated: CAGSTYNEQFF. The V and J genes are TRBV6-6 and TRBJ2-1; D is unclear. The germline V gene encodes CDR1 MNHNY and CDR2 SVGAGI (reference sequence). The CDR3 extends over 11 amino acids.

Only one count was recorded for this clonotype. The chain uses TRBV5-1 and TRBJ2-5; D is ambiguous. CDR1 SGHRS and CDR2 YFSETQ come from the germline V gene. CDR3 length: 14 amino acids. Trimming took off 4 bases at V and 2 bases at J, with 12 bases between the two ends. The CDR3 here is CASSVAAAQETQYF. The CDR3 coding sequence is TGCGCCAGCAGCGTGGCTGCAGCGCAAGAGACCCAGTACTTC.

V gene TRBV20-1 combines with J gene TRBJ2-7; D is perhaps TRBD1 (6 bases). CDR1 and CDR2 from the germline V gene are DFQATT and SNEGSKA (reference sequence). The V end was cut by 3 bases, the J end by 3 bases, with 12 bases between. The CDR3 covers 13 residues. The CDR3 is CSARTPTGYEQYF. CDR3 sequence (DNA): TGCAGTGCTAGGACCCCGACAGGCTACGAGCAGTACTTC.

This clonotype came up many times. The rearrangement joins TRBV28 to TRBJ2-3; possible D gene TRBD2, 6 bases. Looked up from germline, CDR1 is MDHEN and CDR2 is SYDVKM. V was pared by 2 bases and J by 4 bases, with 10 bases between. The CDR3 is 14 amino acids. CDR3 protein: CASSLARRADTQYF. In DNA form, the CDR3 reads TGTGCCAGCAGTTTAGCCCGGAGGGCAGATACGCAGTATTTT.

J is TRBJ2-5 and V is TRBV29-1, with 7 bases lining up with TRBD2. CDR1 is SQVTM and CDR2 is ANQGSEA in the germline V gene. The J segment lost 11 bases and the V segment lost 4 bases, leaving 28 bases of the junction unmatched. The CDR3 is 18 amino acids. As DNA, the CDR3 is TGCAGCGTTGCCCAACATCGACTAGCCTCAGTCCGTCCCAATGAGCAGTACTTC. Its translation: CSVAQHRLASVRPNEQYF. The whole variable domain, remainder taken from reference TRBV29-1 and TRBJ2-5, is SAVISQKPSRDICQRGTSLTIQCQVDSQVTMMFWYRQQPGQSLTLIATANQGSEATYESGFVIDKFPISRPNLTFSTLTVSNMSPEDSSIYLCSVAQHRLASVRPNEQYFGPGTRLLVL.

The chain recombines TRBV21-1 with TRBJ1-4. TRBV21-1 is a pseudogene segment. The CDR3 runs 14 residues. The DNA for the CDR3 is TGTGCCAGCAGCAAAGTTGCAGTCGATGAAAAACTGTTTTTT. Translated: CASSKVAVDEKLFF.

With regard to this clonotype: A clone one base away is much larger, so this may be a read error. The V and J genes are TRBV6-1 and TRBJ2-3; TRBD2 matches at 8 bases. Losses at the gene ends were 5 bases for V and 3 bases for J; bases not matched to a gene: 16. The CDR3 extends over 18 amino acids. Per the germline V gene, CDR1 is MNHNS and CDR2 is SASEGT. The CDR3 DNA sequence: TGTGCCAGCAGTACCCCTAGCGGGCGAGTACCGGAGACAGATACGCAGTATTTT. Its protein is CASSTPSGRVPETDTQYF.

The chain carries TRBV29-1 and TRBJ2-3; D is tentatively TRBD1 or TRBD2 (6 bases each). Germline V gene data show CDR1 as SQVTM and CDR2 as ANQGSEA. The V end lost 0 bases, the J end lost 4 bases, and 11 bases lay between the germline ends. There are 14 residues in the CDR3. The CDR3 region has the DNA TGCAGCGTTGAAGACGGAAGGGGGGCAGATACGCAGTATTTT. Residues: CSVEDGRGADTQYF.

This clonotype was detected ten times or more. The gene calls are TRBV6-6 and TRBJ2-3; D unresolved. The CDR3 spans 12 residues. The ends were cut back, 5 bases at V and 2 bases at J, with 5 bases in the middle. Germline CDR1 is MNHNY and CDR2 is SVGAGI (reference sequence). CDR3 sequence: CASSRHTDTQYF. The DNA for the CDR3 is TGTGCCAGCAGTCGACACACAGATACGCAGTATTTT.

This clonotype was recorded a few times. The chain employs TRBV29-1 and TRBJ2-1, with D unresolved. This CDR3 is built from 11 residues. V was clipped by 7 bases and J by 7 bases, with 11 bases between them. Germline V gene sequence: CDR1 SQVTM, CDR2 ANQGSEA. CDR3 protein: CSGGSGNEQFF. The CDR3 nucleotides are TGCAGCGGGGGTAGTGGGAATGAGCAGTTCTTC.

The chain joins TRBV5-1 to TRBJ2-5; 9 nucleotides agree with TRBD2. The V segment lost 5 bases and the J segment 4 bases; nucleotides outside the gene matches: 9. The CDR3 loop spans 15 amino acids. Germline-derived CDR1 and CDR2 are SGHRS and YFSETQ. The CDR3 protein is CASSQTLAGLETQYF. In nucleotides, the CDR3 is TGCGCCAGCAGTCAGACCCTAGCGGGATTAGAGACCCAGTACTTC.

In regard to this clonotype: A much larger clone lies one base from this, so it may be a read error. The chain recombines TRBV7-9 with TRBJ2-3; D is perhaps TRBD1 (5 bases). Trimming removed 0 bases from V and 3 bases from J, with 13 bases in between. Germline CDR1 reads SEHNR; CDR2 reads FQNEAQ (reference sequence). There are 16 residues in the CDR3. CDR3 sequence (DNA): TGTGCCAGCAGCTTAGCCCCAAGGGGTGGGACAGATACGCAGTATTTT. Translated: CASSLAPRGGTDTQYF.

Remarks on this clonotype: A read error may be the cause here, since a much bigger clone is one base away. CDR3 coding DNA: TGTGCCAGCGGCAGTGCGGGGGCGGGCTCCTACGAGCTGTACTTC. Translating gives CASGSAGAGSYELYF. The chain uses TRBV7-9 and TRBJ2-4; the D gene is possibly TRBD2 (7 bases). Per germline, CDR1 SEHNR and CDR2 FQNEAQ (reference sequence). V shed 8 bases and J shed 15 bases, with 29 bases lying between them. The CDR3 extends over 15 amino acids.

V is TRBV3-1 and J is TRBJ2-1, with 13 bases lining up with TRBD2. The CDR3 extends over 17 amino acids. Germline V lookup: CDR1 LGHDT, CDR2 YNNKEL (reference sequence). Trimming removed 1 base from V and 3 bases from J; junction bases left unmatched: 3. The CDR3 DNA follows: TGTGCCAGCAGCCAAGGGACTAGCGGGAGACTCTACAATGAGCAGTTCTTC. Protein product: CASSQGTSGRLYNEQFF.

This clonotype was picked up a small number of times. A much larger clone lies a single base off, so this may be a read error. The V call is TRBV6-6, the J call TRBJ2-5, with TRBD1 matching over 12 bases. CDR3 length: 15 amino acids. V dropped 5 bases and J dropped 11; count of bases not matched to a gene: 12. Germline V CDR1 and CDR2: MNHNY, SVGAGI (reference sequence). CDR3 in DNA: TGTGCCAGCAGTCGGGGACAGGGGGCGATTAATGAGCAGTACTTC. It codes for CASSRGQGAINEQYF.

The chain joins TRBV3-1 to TRBJ2-1; no definite D call. Trimming took off 2 bases at V and 7 bases at J, with 9 bases between the two ends. CDR1 is LGHDT, CDR2 YNNKEL, per germline (reference sequence). The CDR3 extends over 13 amino acids. The chain's CDR3 is CASSQNTPNEQFF. As DNA, the CDR3 is TGTGCCAGCAGCCAAAATACGCCAAATGAGCAGTTCTTC.

This clonotype was counted a few times. A much larger clone lies one base from this, so it may be a read error. The CDR3 loop is CASSDGENTGELFF. The CDR3 DNA reads TGTGCCAGCAGTGATGGAGAGAACACCGGGGAGCTGTTTTTT. The rearrangement joins TRBV6-6 to TRBJ2-2; no clear D gene. Looked up from germline, CDR1 is MNHNY and CDR2 is SVGAGI (reference sequence). V lost 5 bases and J lost 1, with 8 bases in between. The length of the CDR3 is 14 residues.

V is TRBV5-1 and J is TRBJ2-1; 7 bases align to TRBD2. J lost 10 bases, V lost 3 bases, and 1 base had no gene match. This CDR3 spans 11 amino acids. Germline V gene sequence: CDR1 SGHRS, CDR2 YFSETQ. The CDR3 coding sequence is TGCGCCAGCAGCTGGGGACTAGAGCAGTTCTTC. It is translated as CASSWGLEQFF.